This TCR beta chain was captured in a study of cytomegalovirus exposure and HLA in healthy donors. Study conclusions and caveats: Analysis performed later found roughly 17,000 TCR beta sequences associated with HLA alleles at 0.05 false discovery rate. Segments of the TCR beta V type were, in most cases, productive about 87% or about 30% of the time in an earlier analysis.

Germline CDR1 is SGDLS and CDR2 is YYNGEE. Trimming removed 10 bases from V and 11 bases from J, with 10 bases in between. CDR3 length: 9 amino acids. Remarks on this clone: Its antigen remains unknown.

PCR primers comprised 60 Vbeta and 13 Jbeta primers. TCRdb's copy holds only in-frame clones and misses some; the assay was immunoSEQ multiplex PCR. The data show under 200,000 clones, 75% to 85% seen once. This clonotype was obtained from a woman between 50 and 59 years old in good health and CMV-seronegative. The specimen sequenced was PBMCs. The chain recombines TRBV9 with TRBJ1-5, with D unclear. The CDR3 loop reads CAAREAQHF. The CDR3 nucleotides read TGTGCCGCGAGGGAGGCCCAGCATTTT.